A single T cell receptor (beta chain) is shown here with its context. Germline CDR1 is LNHDA and CDR2 is SQIVND (reference sequence). V was cut by 3 bases and J by 3 bases, with 12 bases left in between. CDR3 length equals 15 residues. The record originates from a study of OX40 agonist ivuxolimab in advanced cancers. Repertoires were generated with immunoSEQ multiplex PCR, while TCRdb's copy carries only in-frame clones and drops some. This sample yields about 84,000 clones, of which roughly 87% are seen a single time; roughly 0.19% belongs to the top ten. Sequenced here: CD4+ or CD8+ T cells sorted from blood, sampled in a trial of the OX40 agonist ivuxolimab. The chain carries TRBV19 and TRBJ2-4; D remains unclear. The receptor was isolated from an adult with an advanced solid tumor such as melanoma, head and neck, liver or kidney cancer. CDR3: CASSIERLGKNIQYF. The CDR3 DNA is TGTGCCAGTAGTATTGAGCGTCTGGGCAAAAACATTCAGTACTTC.